The next 24 T cell receptor beta chains were all read from a single sample in a study of blood T cell repertoires in COVID-19. Sequencing used immunoSEQ multiplex PCR; TCRdb keeps in-frame clones, though not all of them. Of 100,000 or so clones in the sample, about 85% were seen once. The sequencing input was peripheral blood. The receptors here all came from a woman aged 70-85 years with active or convalescent COVID-19.

The chain has TRBV9 and TRBJ2-7, with a weak D call TRBD1 (6 bases). With 0 bases removed from V and 1 base from J, the gap between germline ends came to 11 bases. The CDR3 loop spans 15 amino acids. The V gene's germline CDR1 is SGDLS and CDR2 YYNGEE. The CDR3 loop is CASSVGGGRSYEQYF. Here the CDR3 DNA reads TGTGCCAGCAGCGTAGGAGGGGGACGGTCCTACGAGCAGTACTTC.

The chain carries TRBV5-4 and TRBJ1-2; D possibly corresponds to TRBD1 (6 bases). The CDR3 is 15 residues long. V lost 0 bases, J lost 5 bases, and 14 bases lay in between. Germline CDR1 SGHNT, CDR2 YYREEE (reference sequence). The CDR3 bases are TGTGCCAGCAGCTTGGCTGCGGGGGGCGCTTATGGCTACACCTTC. Amino acid sequence: CASSLAAGGAYGYTF.

The chain recombines TRBV25-1 with TRBJ1-4, with unresolved D. Germline CDR1 reads MGHDK; CDR2 reads SYGVNS. Deletions cut 0 bases from V and 8 bases from J, with 13 bases between. This CDR3 is 15 amino acids long. The CDR3 DNA reads TGTGCCAGCAGTGAATATGGCGGGATTCGGGAAAAACTGTTTTTT. Encoded protein: CASSEYGGIREKLFF.

The gene calls are TRBV9 and TRBJ2-3; 14 bases align to TRBD2. Germline V gene data show CDR1 as SGDLS and CDR2 as YYNGEE. The CDR3 extends over 17 amino acids. After removal of 4 bases from V and 2 bases from J, the junction contained 6 bases not matched to a gene. The DNA of the CDR3 is TGTGCCAGCAGCCTTGGGACTAGCGGGGGACTCACAGATACGCAGTATTTT. This translates into CASSLGTSGGLTDTQYF.

The chain carries TRBV9 and TRBJ1-2; a weak D match, TRBD1 (5 bases). This CDR3 spans 18 amino acids. V dropped 3 bases and J dropped 4 bases, with 25 bases sitting between them. Looked up from germline, CDR1 is SGDLS and CDR2 is YYNGEE. As DNA, the CDR3 is TGTGCCAGCAGCGCCACAGGTTCCGCCCGTTTCAACCTCTATGGCTACACCTTC. Its protein product is CASSATGSARFNLYGYTF.

V usage is TRBV4-3 and J usage is TRBJ1-1; 8 bases agree with TRBD1. Trimming at V came to 1 base and at J to 0 bases, leaving 4 bases not matched to a gene. Looked up from germline, CDR1 is LGHNA and CDR2 is YSLEER. The length of the CDR3 is 16 residues. The chain's CDR3 is CASSQGQGWMNTEAFF. The CDR3 nucleotides are TGCGCCAGCAGCCAAGGACAGGGGTGGATGAACACTGAAGCTTTCTTT.

This clone appeared a single time. V and J are TRBV28 and TRBJ1-1; TRBD1 matches at 10 bases. J was trimmed by 2 bases and V by 5 bases; bases with no gene match: 8. In germline, CDR1 is MDHEN, CDR2 SYDVKM. The CDR3 spans 16 residues. CDR3 protein: CASSLLTGGVNTEAFF. In DNA, the CDR3 is TGTGCCAGCAGTCTACTGACAGGGGGCGTTAACACTGAAGCTTTCTTT.

The chain's CDR3 is CASSPPGLAVNEQFF. As DNA, the CDR3 is TGTGCCAGCAGCCCACCGGGGCTAGCGGTGAATGAGCAGTTCTTC. The genes are TRBV7-9 and TRBJ2-1; 7 bases map to TRBD2. The germline CDR1 and CDR2 sequences are SEHNR and FQNEAQ (reference sequence). V gave up 5 bases and J gave up 7 bases; unmatched junction bases: 11. The CDR3 totals 15 residues.

CDR3 sequence (DNA): TGTGCCAGCAGTTTGGACAGGGCCCTGGAGACTGAAGCTTTCTTT. Translating gives CASSLDRALETEAFF. The J gene is TRBJ1-1, the V gene TRBV6-2 or TRBV6-3, with 8 bases fitting TRBD1. This CDR3 has 15 residues. V lost 4 bases to trimming and J lost 5 bases; unmatched junction nucleotides: 9. Germline CDR1 is MNHEY and CDR2 is SVGEGT.

On this clone itself: The identical CDR3 is also encoded by other nucleotide sequences in the sample. In DNA, the CDR3 is TGTGCCAGCAGCCCAGGGAGGGATCAGCCCCAGCATTTT. Its protein is CASSPGRDQPQHF. The gene calls are TRBV5-6 and TRBJ1-5; the D gene is possibly TRBD1 (5 bases). The CDR3 runs to 13 residues. V was trimmed by 4 bases and J by 5 bases, leaving 10 bases between them. Germline V lookup: CDR1 SGHDT, CDR2 YYEEEE.

This chain connects TRBV30 to TRBJ2-7, with 10 nucleotides matching TRBD1. The length of the CDR3 is 15 residues. From germline, CDR1 is GTSNPN and CDR2 SVGIG (reference sequence). With V trimmed by 3 bases and J by 2 bases, 7 bases remained unmatched. CDR3 sequence: CAWRERQGAAYEQYF. For the CDR3, the DNA is TGTGCCTGGAGAGAACGACAGGGGGCGGCCTACGAGCAGTACTTC.

This clone was picked up one time. The gene calls are TRBV6-5 and TRBJ1-6; TRBD1 is a possible D gene (6 bases). The CDR3 extends over 15 amino acids. Trimming left V 6 bases short and J 0 bases short, with 9 bases between. Germline CDR1 is MNHEY and CDR2 is SVGAGI. DNA of the CDR3: TGTGCCAGCAGACAGGGTAGCTCCTATAATTCACCCCTCCACTTT. Translated, it gives CASRQGSSYNSPLHF.

This chain uses TRBV5-4 with TRBJ2-3; 11 nucleotides align to TRBD1. The CDR3 has 15 residues. V gave up 4 bases and J gave up 4 bases; unmatched junction bases: 5. Germline V CDR1 and CDR2: SGHNT, YYREEE (reference sequence). CDR3 sequence: CASSLPGQGADTQYF. CDR3 in DNA: TGTGCCAGCAGCCTACCGGGACAGGGGGCAGATACGCAGTATTTT. The entire variable domain, with the rest obtained from reference TRBV5-4 and TRBJ2-3, is as follows: ETGVTQSPTHLIKTRGQQVTLRCSSQSGHNTVSWYQQALGQGPQFIFQYYREEENGRGNFPPRFSGLQFPNYSSELNVNALELDDSALYLCASSLPGQGADTQYFGPGTRLTVL.

The chain joins TRBV5-1 to TRBJ2-1; TRBD2 matches at 8 bases. The CDR3 runs 15 residues. V trimming: 3 bases; J trimming: 8 bases; junction bases outside the gene matches: 10. Germline lookup yields CDR1 SGHRS and CDR2 YFSETQ. This CDR3 is CASSSTPGLAYEQFF. DNA for the CDR3: TGCGCCAGCAGCTCTACCCCTGGACTAGCATATGAGCAGTTCTTC.

The rearrangement links TRBV6-2 or TRBV6-3 to TRBJ2-3; 8 positions agree with TRBD2. Germline assignment: CDR1 MNHEY and CDR2 SVGEGT. The V and J ends lost 5 bases and 0 bases, in that order; junction bases with no gene match: 10. This CDR3 region has 17 residues. CDR3: CASSLIIAGRSTDTQYF. In DNA, the CDR3 is TGTGCCAGCAGTCTAATTATAGCGGGGCGGAGCACAGATACGCAGTATTTT.

CDR3 sequence (DNA): TGTGCCAGCAGCTCGTCAAGGACAGGGATGATCACTGAAGCTTTCTTT. Residues: CASSSSRTGMITEAFF. This chain connects TRBV11-2 to TRBJ1-1; TRBD1 matches at 8 bases. Trimming at V came to 4 bases and at J to 4 bases, leaving 11 bases not matched to a gene. Germline V lookup: CDR1 SGHAT, CDR2 FQNNGV. The CDR3 sequence is 16 residues long. The full variable domain, its missing parts supplied by reference TRBV11-2 and TRBJ1-1, is EAGVAQSPRYKIIEKRQSVAFWCNPISGHATLYWYQQILGQGPKLLIQFQNNGVVDDSQLPKDRFSAERLKGVDSTLKIQPAKLEDSAVYLCASSSSRTGMITEAFFGQGTRLTVV.

This clone was detected once. Here the CDR3 DNA reads TGTGCCTGGAGTCTGCCACTAGCCGGGGAGCTGTTTTTT. Translated, it gives CAWSLPLAGELFF. The chain couples TRBV30 to TRBJ2-2, with D maybe TRBD2 (5 bases). The CDR3 is 13 amino acids. V gave up 2 bases and J gave up 6 bases, with 10 bases separating them. Germline V gene sequence: CDR1 GTSNPN, CDR2 SVGIG (reference sequence).

V usage is TRBV3-1 (or the pseudogene TRBV3-2) and J usage is TRBJ1-6; D remains unclear. V lost 3 bases to trimming and J lost 7 bases, with 7 bases between them. There are 13 residues in the CDR3. Germline V lookup: CDR1 LGHDT, CDR2 YNNKEL (reference sequence). The CDR3 coding sequence is TGTGCCAGCAGCCACCAGGCGAATTCACCCCTCCACTTT. Its translation: CASSHQANSPLHF.

The chain couples TRBV19 to TRBJ2-4; TRBD2 matches at 7 bases. Germline-derived CDR1 and CDR2 are LNHDA and SQIVND (reference sequence). The CDR3 runs 16 residues. J lost 9 bases, V lost 3 bases, and 14 bases had no gene match. CDR3 region: CASSILGGVQGAIQYF. CDR3 DNA: TGTGCCAGTAGTATCCTGGGGGGGGTCCAAGGGGCCATTCAGTACTTC. Supplemented by reference TRBV19 and TRBJ2-4, the full variable domain reads DGGITQSPKYLFRKEGQNVTLSCEQNLNHDAMYWYRQDPGQGLRLIYYSQIVNDFQKGDIAEGYSVSREKKESFPLTVTSAQKNPTAFYLCASSILGGVQGAIQYFGAGTRLSVL.

The V call is TRBV5-1, the J call TRBJ2-7, with D maybe TRBD1 (6 bases). V dropped 3 bases and J dropped 3 bases, with 16 bases sitting between them. CDR1 and CDR2 (germline): SGHRS, YFSETQ. The length of the CDR3 is 15 residues. For the CDR3, the DNA is TGCGCCAGCAGCTCGAGGCAGGTAGGGGGCTACGAGCAGTACTTC. It codes for CASSSRQVGGYEQYF. The entire variable domain, with the rest obtained from reference TRBV5-1 and TRBJ2-7, is as follows: KAGVTQTPRYLIKTRGQQVTLSCSPISGHRSVSWYQQTPGQGLQFLFEYFSETQRNKGNFPGRFSGRQFSNSRSEMNVSTLELGDSALYLCASSSRQVGGYEQYFGPGTRLTVT.

The chain is built from TRBV19 and TRBJ2-3, with 11 bases lining up with TRBD2. The V segment lost 2 bases and the J segment 4 bases; nucleotides outside the gene matches: 2. The CDR3 has 15 amino acids. CDR1 and CDR2 (germline): LNHDA, SQIVND (reference sequence). The CDR3 DNA follows: TGTGCCAGTAGTATAACTAGCGGGGGTGCAGATACGCAGTATTTT. Its protein is CASSITSGGADTQYF.

This clone was counted a single time. The CDR3 loop is CASSSGLGTNEKLFF. In DNA, the CDR3 is TGTGCCAGCAGTTCAGGGTTGGGGACTAATGAAAAACTGTTTTTT. The rearrangement joins TRBV27 to TRBJ1-4; perhaps TRBD1 as D (5 bases). Germline V gives CDR1 MNHEY, CDR2 SMNVEV (reference sequence). V dropped 4 bases and J dropped 2 bases, with 11 bases sitting between them. This CDR3 region has 15 residues.

This clone has just one count. V is TRBV3-1 (or the pseudogene TRBV3-2) and J is TRBJ2-1; a possible D gene is TRBD2 (7 bases). The ends were cut back, 0 bases at V and 9 bases at J, with 12 bases in the middle. Per germline, CDR1 LGHDT and CDR2 YNNKEL (reference sequence). The CDR3 has 14 amino acids. The CDR3 sequence is CASSQDRAGAEQFF. Written as DNA, the CDR3 is TGTGCCAGCAGCCAAGATCGGGCGGGGGCTGAGCAGTTCTTC.

The V call is TRBV19, the J call TRBJ1-2; D is possibly TRBD1 (5 bases). The CDR3 consists of 12 residues. V lost 3 bases, J lost 8 bases, and 10 bases lay in between. CDR1 is LNHDA, CDR2 SQIVND, per germline (reference sequence). In DNA form, the CDR3 reads TGTGCCAGTAGTATGGGGCAGACCGGCTACACCTTC. It specifies CASSMGQTGYTF. Full variable domain (missing parts from reference TRBV19 and TRBJ1-2): DGGITQSPKYLFRKEGQNVTLSCEQNLNHDAMYWYRQDPGQGLRLIYYSQIVNDFQKGDIAEGYSVSREKKESFPLTVTSAQKNPTAFYLCASSMGQTGYTFGSGTRLTVV.